Sequencing of this T cell receptor (beta chain) was carried out in a study of cytomegalovirus exposure and HLA in healthy donors. Study-level information: A subsequent analysis reported that the 95 to 150 validation repertoires were produced on the same platform that had also been used for the 600 to 800 first-cohort repertoires.

This clone appeared a few times. Its antigen is as yet unknown. General study findings and limits: Within the 90 to 150 validation repertoires, first-cohort TCR clusters tended to co-occur, according to a later analysis. Most sequenced TCRs were rare (though some public TCRs occurred in many donors).

Generated by immunoSEQ multiplex PCR, the TCRdb table keeps only in-frame clones and is missing some. Here the sample spans around 150,000 clones, roughly 89% being singletons. The donors were part of the validation cohort of 120 subjects. That cohort was separate from the first cohort, which comprised under 700 subjects. Germline-derived CDR1 and CDR2 are LGHNA and YSLEER. This CDR3 has 15 amino acids. J was trimmed by 9 bases and V by 4 bases; bases with no gene match: 9. The TCR originated in a woman between 18 and 29 years old in good health and CMV-seropositive. This chain joins TRBV4-3 and TRBJ2-1; TRBD2 aligns across 10 bases. The sequencing sample was made of PBMCs. The CDR3 spells CASSRGLAVDSEQFF. In nucleotides, the CDR3 is TGCGCCAGCAGCCGAGGACTAGCGGTGGATAGTGAGCAGTTCTTC.